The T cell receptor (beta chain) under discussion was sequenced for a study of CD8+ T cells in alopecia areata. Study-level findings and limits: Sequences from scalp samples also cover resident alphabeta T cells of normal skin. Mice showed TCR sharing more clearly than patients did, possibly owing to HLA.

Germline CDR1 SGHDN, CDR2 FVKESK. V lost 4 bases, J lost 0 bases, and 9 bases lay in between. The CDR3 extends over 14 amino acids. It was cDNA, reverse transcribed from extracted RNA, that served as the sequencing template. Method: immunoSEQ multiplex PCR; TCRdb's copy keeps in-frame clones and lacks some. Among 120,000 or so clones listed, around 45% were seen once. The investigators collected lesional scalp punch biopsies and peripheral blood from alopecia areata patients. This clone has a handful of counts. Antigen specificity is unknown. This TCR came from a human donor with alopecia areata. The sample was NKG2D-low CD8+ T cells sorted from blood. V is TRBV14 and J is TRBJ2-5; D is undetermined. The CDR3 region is CASSPRRYQETQYF. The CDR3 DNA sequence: TGTGCCAGCAGCCCCCGCAGGTACCAAGAGACCCAGTACTTC. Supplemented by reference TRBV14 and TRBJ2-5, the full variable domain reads EAGVTQFPSHSVIEKGQTVTLRCDPISGHDNLYWYRRVMGKEIKFLLHFVKESKQDESGMPNNRFLAERTGGTYSTLKVQPAELEDSGVYFCASSPRRYQETQYFGPGTRLLVL.